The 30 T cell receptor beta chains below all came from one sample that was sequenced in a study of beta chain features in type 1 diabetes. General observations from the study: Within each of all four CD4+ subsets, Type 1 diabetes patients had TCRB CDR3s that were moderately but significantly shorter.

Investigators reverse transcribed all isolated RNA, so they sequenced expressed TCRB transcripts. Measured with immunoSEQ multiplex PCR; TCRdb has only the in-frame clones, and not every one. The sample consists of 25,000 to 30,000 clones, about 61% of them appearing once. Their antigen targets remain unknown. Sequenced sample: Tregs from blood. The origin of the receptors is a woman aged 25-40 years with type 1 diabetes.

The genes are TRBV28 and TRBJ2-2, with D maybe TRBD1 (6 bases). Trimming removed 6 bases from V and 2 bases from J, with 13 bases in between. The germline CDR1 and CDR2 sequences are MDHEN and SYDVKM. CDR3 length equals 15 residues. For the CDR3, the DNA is TGTGCCAGCAGGGCTACGGGACACAACACCGGGGAGCTGTTTTTT. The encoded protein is CASRATGHNTGELFF.

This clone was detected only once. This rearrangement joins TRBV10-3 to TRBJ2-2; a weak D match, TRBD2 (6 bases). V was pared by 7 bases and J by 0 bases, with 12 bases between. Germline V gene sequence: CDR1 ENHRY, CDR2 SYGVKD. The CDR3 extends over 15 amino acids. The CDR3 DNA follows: TGTGCCATCAACCGTAGCGGAGCGAACACCGGGGAGCTGTTTTTT. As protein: CAINRSGANTGELFF.

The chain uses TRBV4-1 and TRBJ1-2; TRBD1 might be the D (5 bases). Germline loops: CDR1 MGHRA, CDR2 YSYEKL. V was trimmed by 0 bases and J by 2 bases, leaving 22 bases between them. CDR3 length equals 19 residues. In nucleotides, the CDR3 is TGCGCCAGCAGCCAAGATCTACAGGTGGTCTCTCTGCGGAACTATGGCTACACCTTC. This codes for CASSQDLQVVSLRNYGYTF.

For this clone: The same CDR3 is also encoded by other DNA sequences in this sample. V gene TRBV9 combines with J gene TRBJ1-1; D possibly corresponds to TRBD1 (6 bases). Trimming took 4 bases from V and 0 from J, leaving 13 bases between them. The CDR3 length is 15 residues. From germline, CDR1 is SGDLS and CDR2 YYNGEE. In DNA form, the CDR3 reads TGTGCCAGCAGCAAGGGGGGGGCCTTGAACACTGAAGCTTTCTTT. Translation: CASSKGGALNTEAFF.

The CDR3 spells CAGAERLNYGYTF. The CDR3 nucleotides read TGTGCCGGGGCAGAAAGGTTAAACTATGGCTACACCTTC. The chain is built from TRBV6-5 and TRBJ1-2; D is perhaps TRBD1 (5 bases). Trimming left V 11 bases short and J 2 bases short, with 15 bases between. The CDR3 covers 13 residues. CDR1 and CDR2 (germline): MNHEY, SVGAGI.

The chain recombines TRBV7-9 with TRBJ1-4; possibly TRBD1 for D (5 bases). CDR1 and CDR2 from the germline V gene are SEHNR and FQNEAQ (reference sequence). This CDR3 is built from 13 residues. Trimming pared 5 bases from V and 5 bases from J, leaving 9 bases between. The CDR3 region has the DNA TGTGCCAGCAGCAACAGGCCAAATGAAAAACTGTTTTTT. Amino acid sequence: CASSNRPNEKLFF. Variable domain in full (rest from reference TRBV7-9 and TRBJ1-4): DTGVSQNPRHKITKRGQNVTFRCDPISEHNRLYWYRQTLGQGPEFLTYFQNEAQLEKSRLLSDRFSAERPKGSFSTLEIQRTEQGDSAMYLCASSNRPNEKLFFGSGTQLSVL.

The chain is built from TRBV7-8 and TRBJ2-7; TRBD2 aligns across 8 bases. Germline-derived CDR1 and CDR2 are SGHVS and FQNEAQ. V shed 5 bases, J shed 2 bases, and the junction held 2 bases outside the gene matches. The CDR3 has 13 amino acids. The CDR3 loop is CASSGRGAYEQYF. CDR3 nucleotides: TGTGCCAGCAGCGGGCGGGGGGCCTACGAGCAGTACTTC.

The CDR3 DNA sequence: TGTGCCAGCAGTTGGGGACAGCAGTACGAGCAGTACTTC. This translates into CASSWGQQYEQYF. The chain joins TRBV6-5 to TRBJ2-7, with 7 bases fitting TRBD1. V dropped 4 bases and J dropped 4; count of bases not matched to a gene: 4. CDR3 size: 13 residues. Germline CDR1 is MNHEY and CDR2 is SVGAGI.

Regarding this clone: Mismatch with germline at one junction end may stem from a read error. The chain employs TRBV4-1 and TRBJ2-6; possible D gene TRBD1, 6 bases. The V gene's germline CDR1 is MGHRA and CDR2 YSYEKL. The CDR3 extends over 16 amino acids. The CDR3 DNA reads TGTGCCAGCAGCCAGCTTACAGGGCACGGGGCCAACGTCCTGACTTTC. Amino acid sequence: CASSQLTGHGANVLTF.

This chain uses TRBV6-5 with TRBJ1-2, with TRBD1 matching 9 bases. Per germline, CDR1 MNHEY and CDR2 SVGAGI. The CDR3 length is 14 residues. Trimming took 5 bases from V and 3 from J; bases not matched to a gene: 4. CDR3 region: CASSARQGDYGYTF. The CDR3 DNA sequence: TGTGCCAGCAGTGCCCGACAGGGGGACTATGGCTACACCTTC.

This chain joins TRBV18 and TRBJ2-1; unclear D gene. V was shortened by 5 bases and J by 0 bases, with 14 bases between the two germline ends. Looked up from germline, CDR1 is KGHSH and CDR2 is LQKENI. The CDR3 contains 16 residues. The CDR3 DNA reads TGTGCCAGCTCATTAATTCGACACTCCTCCTACAATGAGCAGTTCTTC. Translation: CASSLIRHSSYNEQFF.

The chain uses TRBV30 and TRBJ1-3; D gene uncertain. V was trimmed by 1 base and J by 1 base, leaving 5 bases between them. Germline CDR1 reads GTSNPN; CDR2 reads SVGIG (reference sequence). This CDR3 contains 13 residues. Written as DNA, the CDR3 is TGTGCCTGGAGTGCCCTTTCTGGAAACACCATATATTTT. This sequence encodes CAWSALSGNTIYF.

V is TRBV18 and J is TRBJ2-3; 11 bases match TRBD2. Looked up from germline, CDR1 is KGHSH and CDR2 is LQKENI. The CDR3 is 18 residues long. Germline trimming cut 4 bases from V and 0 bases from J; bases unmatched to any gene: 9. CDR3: CASSQEGLAETSTDTQYF. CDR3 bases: TGTGCCAGCTCACAGGAGGGACTAGCGGAAACTAGCACAGATACGCAGTATTTT.

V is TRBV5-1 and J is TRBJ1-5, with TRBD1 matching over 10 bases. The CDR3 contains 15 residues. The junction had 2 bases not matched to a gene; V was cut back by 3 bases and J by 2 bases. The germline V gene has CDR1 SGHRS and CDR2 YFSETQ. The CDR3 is CASSSGTGGNQPQHF. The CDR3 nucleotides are TGCGCCAGCAGCTCTGGGACAGGGGGCAATCAGCCCCAGCATTTT.

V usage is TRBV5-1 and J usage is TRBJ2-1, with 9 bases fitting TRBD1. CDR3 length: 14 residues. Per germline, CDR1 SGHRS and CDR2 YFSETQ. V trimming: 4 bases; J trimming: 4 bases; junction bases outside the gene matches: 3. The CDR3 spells CASSTGQGYNEQFF. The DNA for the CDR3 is TGCGCCAGCAGCACCGGACAGGGGTACAATGAGCAGTTCTTC.

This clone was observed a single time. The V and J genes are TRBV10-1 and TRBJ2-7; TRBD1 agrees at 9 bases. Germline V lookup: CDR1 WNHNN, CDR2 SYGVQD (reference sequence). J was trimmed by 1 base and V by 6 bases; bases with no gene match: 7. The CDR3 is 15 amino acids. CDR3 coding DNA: TGCGCCAGCAGCCAAAGCGGGACAGGGTCCTACGAGCAGTACTTC. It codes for CASSQSGTGSYEQYF.

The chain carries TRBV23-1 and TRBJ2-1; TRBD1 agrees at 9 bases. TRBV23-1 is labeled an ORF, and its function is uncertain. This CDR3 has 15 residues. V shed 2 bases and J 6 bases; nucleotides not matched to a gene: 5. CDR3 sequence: CASSQRDRACNEQFF. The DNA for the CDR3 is TGCGCCAGCAGTCAACGGGACAGGGCTTGCAATGAGCAGTTCTTC.

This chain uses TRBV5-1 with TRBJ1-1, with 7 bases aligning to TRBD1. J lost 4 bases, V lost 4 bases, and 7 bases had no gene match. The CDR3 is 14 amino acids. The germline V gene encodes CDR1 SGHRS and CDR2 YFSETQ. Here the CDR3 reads CASSVMTGTTEAFF. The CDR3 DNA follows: TGCGCCAGCAGCGTGATGACAGGGACCACTGAAGCTTTCTTT.

CDR3 bases: TGTGCCAGCTCACCACCGCAGGAGGGGGAGCAGTTCTTC. Translated, it gives CASSPPQEGEQFF. The J gene is TRBJ2-1, the V gene TRBV18, with a possible D match to TRBD2 (6 bases). Germline assignment: CDR1 KGHSH and CDR2 LQKENI. The CDR3 is made up of 13 amino acids. Trimming removed 0 bases from V and 10 bases from J, with 10 bases in between. The full variable domain, with the rest looked up from reference TRBV18 and TRBJ2-1, is NAGVMQNPRHLVRRRGQEARLRCSPMKGHSHVYWYRQLPEEGLKFMVYLQKENIIDESGMPKERFSAEFPKEGPSILRIQQVVRGDSAAYFCASSPPQEGEQFFGPGTRLTVL.

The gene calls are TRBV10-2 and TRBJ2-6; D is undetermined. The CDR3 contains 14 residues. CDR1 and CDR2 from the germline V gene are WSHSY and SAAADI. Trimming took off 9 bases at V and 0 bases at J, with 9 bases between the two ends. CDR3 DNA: TGCGCCAGTACTACTTACTCTGGGGCCAACGTCCTGACTTTC. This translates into CASTTYSGANVLTF.

In nucleotides, the CDR3 is TGCGCCAGCAGCGCGGACAGGGTAGGGGGCTACACCTTC. Its protein is CASSADRVGGYTF. The chain uses TRBV5-1 and TRBJ1-2; 8 bases match TRBD1. CDR1 is SGHRS, CDR2 YFSETQ, per germline. The trim removed 4 bases at V and 8 bases at J, leaving 7 bases unmatched. This CDR3 spans 13 amino acids.

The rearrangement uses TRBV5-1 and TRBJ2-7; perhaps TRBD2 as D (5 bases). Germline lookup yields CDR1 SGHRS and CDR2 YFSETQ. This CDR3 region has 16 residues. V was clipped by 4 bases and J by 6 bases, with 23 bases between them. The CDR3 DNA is TGCGCCAGCAGCCCCTCCCCTACTCGGGATAATGGCGAGCAGTACTTC. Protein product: CASSPSPTRDNGEQYF.

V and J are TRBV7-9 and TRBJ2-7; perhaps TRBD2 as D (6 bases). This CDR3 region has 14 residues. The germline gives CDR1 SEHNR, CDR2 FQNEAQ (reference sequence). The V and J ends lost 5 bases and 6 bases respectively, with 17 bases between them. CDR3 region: CASSLLSGTLEQYF. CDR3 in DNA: TGTGCCAGCAGCCTACTCTCCGGGACTCTCGAGCAGTACTTC.

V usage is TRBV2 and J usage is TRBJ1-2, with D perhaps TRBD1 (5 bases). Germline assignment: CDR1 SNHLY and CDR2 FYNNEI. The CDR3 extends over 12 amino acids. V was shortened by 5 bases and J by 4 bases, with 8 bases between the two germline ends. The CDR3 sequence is CASSLRVYGYTF. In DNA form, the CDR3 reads TGTGCCAGCAGTCTCAGGGTCTATGGCTACACCTTC. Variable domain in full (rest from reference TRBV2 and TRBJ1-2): EPEVTQTPSHQVTQMGQEVILRCVPISNHLYFYWYRQILGQKVEFLVSFYNNEISEKSEIFDDQFSVERPDGSNFTLKIRSTKLEDSAMYFCASSLRVYGYTFGSGTRLTVV.

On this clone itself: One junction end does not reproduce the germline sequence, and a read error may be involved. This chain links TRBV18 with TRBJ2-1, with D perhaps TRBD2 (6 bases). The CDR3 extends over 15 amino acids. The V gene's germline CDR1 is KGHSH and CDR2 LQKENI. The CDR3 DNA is TGTGCCAGCTCCCCACTTAGCGGCTCCTACAATGAGCAGTTCTTC. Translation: CASSPLSGSYNEQFF.

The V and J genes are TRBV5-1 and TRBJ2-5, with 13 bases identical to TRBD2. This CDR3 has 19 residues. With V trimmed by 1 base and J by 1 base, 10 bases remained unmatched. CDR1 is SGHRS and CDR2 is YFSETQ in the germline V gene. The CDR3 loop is CASSLFIPGLAGVQETQYF. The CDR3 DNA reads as TGCGCCAGCAGCTTGTTTATTCCCGGACTAGCGGGAGTCCAAGAGACCCAGTACTTC.

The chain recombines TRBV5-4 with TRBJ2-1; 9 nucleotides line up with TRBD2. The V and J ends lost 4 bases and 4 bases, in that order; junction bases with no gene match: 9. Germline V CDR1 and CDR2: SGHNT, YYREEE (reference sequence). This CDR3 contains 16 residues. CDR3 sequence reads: CASSPMLAGIYNEQFF. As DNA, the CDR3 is TGTGCCAGCAGCCCCATGCTAGCGGGGATATACAATGAGCAGTTCTTC. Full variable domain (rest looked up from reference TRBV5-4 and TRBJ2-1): ETGVTQSPTHLIKTRGQQVTLRCSSQSGHNTVSWYQQALGQGPQFIFQYYREEENGRGNFPPRFSGLQFPNYSSELNVNALELDDSALYLCASSPMLAGIYNEQFFGPGTRLTVL.

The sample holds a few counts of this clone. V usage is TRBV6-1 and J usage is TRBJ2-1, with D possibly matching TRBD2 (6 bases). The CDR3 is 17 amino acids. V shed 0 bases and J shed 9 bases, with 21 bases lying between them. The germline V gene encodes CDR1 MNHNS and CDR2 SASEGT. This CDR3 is CASSEAGPGLRSGEQFF. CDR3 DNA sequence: TGTGCCAGCAGTGAAGCGGGACCGGGACTCCGTTCGGGTGAGCAGTTCTTC.

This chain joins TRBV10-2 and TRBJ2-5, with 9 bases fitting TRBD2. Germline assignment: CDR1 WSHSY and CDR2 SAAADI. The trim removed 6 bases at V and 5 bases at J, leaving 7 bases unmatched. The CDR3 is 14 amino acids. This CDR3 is CASRKGLAVETQYF. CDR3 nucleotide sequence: TGCGCCAGCAGGAAGGGACTAGCTGTCGAGACCCAGTACTTC.

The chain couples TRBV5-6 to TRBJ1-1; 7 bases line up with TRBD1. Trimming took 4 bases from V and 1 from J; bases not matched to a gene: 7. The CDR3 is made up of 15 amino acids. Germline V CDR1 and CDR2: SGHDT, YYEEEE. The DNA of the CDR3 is TGTGCCAGCAGCCCTGACAGGGCGAGGAACACTGAAGCTTTCTTT. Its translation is CASSPDRARNTEAFF.